This T cell receptor (beta chain) stems from a study of T cells after yellow fever vaccination (dated by TCRdb to about 2019). Broadly, across the study: The SMART-Seq v4 Ultra Low Input RNA kit was used to prepare libraries from fractions with low cell numbers. To follow T-cell clones before and after primary and booster YFV17D yellow fever vaccination, bulk TCR alpha and beta repertoires were sequenced over time. Blood samples were taken at several timepoints before and after primary and secondary immunization, and bulk PBMC replicates and cell subsets were isolated. Two healthy male donors, one aged 18 to 29 and one aged 30 to 39 years, were included in the cohort. The study at large found these results: Computational filtering was required because FACS-sorted repertoires could contain abundant contaminating clonotypes from the bulk population. Compared with the primary T-cell response, the secondary T-cell response was weaker but faster, peaking on day 5 rather than day 15. A small fraction of clonotypes showed up in both the CD4 and CD8 compartments, probably as a result of convergent recombination. Because only a couple of donors were included in the study, the extent to which the findings can be generalized is limited. Most clones expanded after primary vaccination (96% of CD4 and roughly 90% of CD8) were re-detected after the booster, suggesting that broad memory maintenance occurred.

Synthesis of TCR cDNA relied on 5'RACE template switching, a step that introduced a universal primer site along with unique molecular identifiers. Priming for cDNA synthesis came from both the TCR alpha and TCR beta constant segments. Libraries were amplified in two PCR steps, with sample barcodes and sequencing adapters added in the second step. Sequencing of libraries was done on Illumina HiSeq 2500 (2x100 bp) or NovaSeq (2x150 bp). Per the source publication's procedure: Reads were demultiplexed and collapsed into UMI consensus sequences with MIGEC, and V(D)J alignment was performed with MiXCR. Clonotypes responding to the vaccine were identified with edgeR on replicate PBMC samples, with the criteria of FDR below 0.01 and a log2 fold change above 5 up to day 15. CD4 or CD8 identity was assigned to each bulk clonotype according to whether the clonotype was present at higher abundance in the sequenced CD4 repertoire or the sequenced CD8 repertoire. TCRdb took the public reads, trimmed them with fastp at Q25, ran MiXCR for clone calling and kept in-frame beta chains. Each entry is one CDR3 protein sequence, shown with its most common DNA and genes. It is TCRdb's table, rather than the study itself, that gives the V and J calls and clone size. The sample contains hundreds of thousands of distinct CDR3 sequences, roughly 14% of them found a single time. The ten largest clones take up over 12% of the sample.

CDR3 length: 13 amino acids, cysteine to phenylalanine. The only DNA kept is the CDR3, 39 bases in frame from the first base. V loses 5 bases of germline sequence and J loses 1 base, and the interval between the two ends is 8 bases. For CDR1 and CDR2, the germline V gene (reference sequence) lists SEHNR and FQNEAQ. The sample's treatment or condition, from its label and the paper: live attenuated yellow fever vaccine strain. Two biological replicates of bulk PBMCs were collected at each blood-draw timepoint. A standard Ficoll-Paque protocol was used to isolate PBMCs from peripheral blood. RNA was extracted with TriZol from bulk PBMCs, CD4 and CD8 fractions, and dextramer-positive and dextramer-negative fractions. Ten or more counts support this clonotype. The specificity of this receptor is unknown. Nothing much larger sits one base from this clone, and base qualities are not available.

Specimen: PBMCs, collected on the day of the yellow fever booster vaccination. The sequence came from a young man who received the YFV17D yellow fever vaccine. The rearranged segments are TRBV7-9 and TRBJ1-1, with the D segment identity uncertain. The CDR3 protein is CASSLQANTEAFF. The nucleotides read TGTGCCAGCAGCCTACAAGCGAACACTGAAGCTTTCTTT.